The present T cell receptor beta chain was sequenced within a study of beta chain features in type 1 diabetes. The study's findings and limits: Insertion counts at VDJ junctions were lower in type 1 diabetes patients, who also showed more deletions there.

This CDR3 spans 16 amino acids. Germline V lookup: CDR1 SGDLS, CDR2 YYNGEE. With 3 bases clipped from V and 5 bases from J, the junction kept 10 bases outside the gene matches. This clone was seen many times. The antigen remains undetermined. In the same sample, other DNA sequences code for this CDR3. The authors reverse transcribed all of the isolated RNA, so sequencing captured expressed TCRB transcripts. Generated by immunoSEQ multiplex PCR, the TCRdb table keeps only in-frame clones and is missing some. The sample includes approximately 250,000 clones, roughly 9.6% of them seen just once. The chain recombines TRBV9 with TRBJ2-5; 10 bases line up with TRBD2. This sequence originates from a woman aged 18-30 years in good health. The sequencing input was naive CD4+ T cells from blood. In DNA form, the CDR3 reads TGTGCCAGCAGCGGCGGGCTAGCGGGAGTGCAGGAGACCCAGTACTTC. Its protein is CASSGGLAGVQETQYF.